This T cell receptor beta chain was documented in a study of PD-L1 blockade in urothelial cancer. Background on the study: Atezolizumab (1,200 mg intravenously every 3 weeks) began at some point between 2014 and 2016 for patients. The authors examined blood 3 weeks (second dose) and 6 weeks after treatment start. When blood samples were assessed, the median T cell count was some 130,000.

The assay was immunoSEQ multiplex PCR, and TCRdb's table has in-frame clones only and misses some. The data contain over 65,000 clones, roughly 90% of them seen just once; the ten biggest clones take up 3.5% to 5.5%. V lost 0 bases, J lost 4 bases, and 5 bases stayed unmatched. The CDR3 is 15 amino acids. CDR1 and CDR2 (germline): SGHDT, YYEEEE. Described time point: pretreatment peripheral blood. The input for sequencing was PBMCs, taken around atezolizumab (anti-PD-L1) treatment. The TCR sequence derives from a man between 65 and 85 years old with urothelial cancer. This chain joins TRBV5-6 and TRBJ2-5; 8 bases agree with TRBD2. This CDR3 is CASSLAGRGRETQYF. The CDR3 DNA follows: TGTGCCAGCAGCTTGGCCGGGAGGGGGAGAGAGACCCAGTACTTC.